This TCR beta chain was captured in a study of T cells after posttransplantation cyclophosphamide. The CDR3 extends over 15 amino acids. The V segment lost 0 bases and the J segment 2 bases; nucleotides outside the gene matches: 2. Germline values: CDR1 SGHRS, CDR2 YFSETQ. Some clones are missing from TCRdb's copy, which holds only in-frame ones; the method was immunoSEQ multiplex PCR. This table holds around 18,000 clones, 75% to 80% found once. Busulfan-fludarabine conditioning, marrow transplant, and cyclophosphamide on days +3 and +4 were administered. This clonotype was sampled from a female patient aged 35-55 years who received an allogeneic stem cell transplant from a related donor, was CMV-positive, and had no GVHD. A subset of T cells may come from the graft donor. The input for sequencing was CD8+ T cells sorted from PBMCs, taken 1,700 to 2,000 days after a stem cell transplant with posttransplant cyclophosphamide. V usage is TRBV5-1 and J usage is TRBJ1-2; 9 bases align to TRBD1. The CDR3 nucleotides read TGCGCCAGCAGCTTGGGGGGACAGGGAAACTATGGCTACACCTTC. Translating it yields CASSLGGQGNYGYTF.